This T cell receptor beta chain was sequenced for a study of blood T cell repertoires in COVID-19. Produced via immunoSEQ multiplex PCR; TCRdb's table is partial and in-frame only. The sample consists of about 200,000 clones, around 95% of them appearing once. With V trimmed by 2 bases and J by 4 bases, 7 bases remained unmatched. The CDR3 length is 15 residues. Germline V gene data show CDR1 as LNHDA and CDR2 as SQIVND (reference sequence). This receptor was obtained from a man younger than 45 with COVID-19, enrolled during active disease. V is TRBV19 and J is TRBJ1-1; 7 bases align to TRBD1. The source material was peripheral blood. DNA for the CDR3: TGTGCCAGTAGTATACCGACAGGGATTGGCACTGAAGCTTTCTTT. Translation: CASSIPTGIGTEAFF.